These 11 T cell receptor beta chains were sequenced from one sample in a study of T cells in Graves' hyperthyroidism and ophthalmopathy. Template material for amplifying TCR beta CDR3 regions consisted of RNA transcripts. An initial round of RT-PCR targeting the TCR CDR3 relied on the HTBI primer set. TCRdb passed the multiplex PCR reads through MiXCR, listing each CDR3 protein once. The sample lists hundreds of thousands of distinct CDR3 sequences, approximately 42% seen once, with under 8.5% in the top ten. Material for sequencing was peripheral blood or thyroid tissue (not recorded which). Source of these receptors: an adult man with Graves' disease, either hyperthyroidism or ophthalmopathy (not recorded which).

This clonotype was observed a few times. V usage is TRBV19 and J usage is TRBJ2-5; maybe TRBD2 (6 bases). Germline V gene lookup returns CDR1 LNHDA and CDR2 SQIVND (reference sequence). Trimming removed 6 bases from V and 4 bases from J, with 12 bases in between. This CDR3 region has 13 residues. In DNA form, the CDR3 reads TGTGCCAGTAGACCCGGCGGGGCAGAGACCCAGTACTTC. This sequence encodes CASRPGGAETQYF. The full variable domain, its missing parts supplied by reference TRBV19 and TRBJ2-5, is DGGITQSPKYLFRKEGQNVTLSCEQNLNHDAMYWYRQDPGQGLRLIYYSQIVNDFQKGDIAEGYSVSREKKESFPLTVTSAQKNPTAFYLCASRPGGAETQYFGPGTRLLVL.

This clonotype came up many times. The V and J genes are TRBV2 and TRBJ2-5, with D tentatively TRBD2 (6 bases). Germline loops: CDR1 SNHLY, CDR2 FYNNEI. The V end was cut by 7 bases, the J end by 6 bases, with 15 bases between. The CDR3 runs to 13 residues. DNA of the CDR3: TGTGCCAGCATAGAGGCGGGGAGGAAGACCCAGTACTTC. Its protein product is CASIEAGRKTQYF.

Worth noting for this clonotype: Being one base from a much bigger clone, this may be a read error. The rearrangement joins TRBV7-8 to TRBJ1-2; D gene unclear. In germline, CDR1 is SGHVS, CDR2 FQNEAQ. The CDR3 runs to 13 residues. CDR3 amino acids: CASSPAFDYGHTF. In nucleotides, the CDR3 is TGTGCCAGCAGCCCCGCCTTTGACTATGGCCACACCTTC.

The chain is built from TRBV5-1 and TRBJ2-5; D perhaps matches TRBD1 (6 bases). V dropped 2 bases and J dropped 0 bases, with 14 bases sitting between them. Germline lookup yields CDR1 SGHRS and CDR2 YFSETQ. This CDR3 has 16 residues. CDR3 nucleotide sequence: TGCGCCAGCAGCTTAACAGGGACACCCAACCAAGAGACCCAGTACTTC. It specifies CASSLTGTPNQETQYF.

The chain joins TRBV7-9 to TRBJ1-2; D is perhaps TRBD1 (5 bases). This CDR3 contains 14 residues. Germline V gene sequence: CDR1 SEHNR, CDR2 FQNEAQ (reference sequence). Trimming stripped 4 bases from V and 1 base from J, with 10 bases between. The CDR3 DNA is TGTGCCAGCAGCTACCCGACAGATAACTATGGCTACACCTTC. Translated: CASSYPTDNYGYTF.

The V call is TRBV20-1, the J call TRBJ2-7; 10 bases fit TRBD1. The germline CDR1 and CDR2 sequences are DFQATT and SNEGSKA (reference sequence). The CDR3 length is 14 residues. The junction had 7 bases not matched to a gene; V was cut back by 5 bases and J by 3 bases. CDR3 nucleotides: TGCAGTGCTCCCACTCGGACAGGGGGCTACGAGCAGTACTTC. This gives the protein CSAPTRTGGYEQYF.

This clonotype was counted only a few times. Written as DNA, the CDR3 is TGCGCCAGCAGCCTAGACAGTTTCATGAACACTGAAGCTTTCTTT. Translated: CASSLDSFMNTEAFF. J is TRBJ1-1 and V is TRBV5-1, with D possibly TRBD1 on 5 matching bases. Germline assignment: CDR1 SGHRS and CDR2 YFSETQ. The CDR3 runs to 15 residues. The V gene lost 4 bases and the J gene lost 0 bases, with 13 bases spanning the gap. Filled out from reference TRBV5-1 and TRBJ1-1, the complete variable domain reads KAGVTQTPRYLIKTRGQQVTLSCSPISGHRSVSWYQQTPGQGLQFLFEYFSETQRNKGNFPGRFSGRQFSNSRSEMNVSTLELGDSALYLCASSLDSFMNTEAFFGQGTRLTVV.

The chain joins TRBV29-1 to TRBJ1-1, with D perhaps TRBD1 (6 bases). Trimming cost V 7 bases and J 1 base, with 13 bases left between them. There are 13 residues in the CDR3. Germline CDR1 and CDR2: SQVTM and ANQGSEA. Written as DNA, the CDR3 is TGCAGCGGTCCGGGACAAGAGAACACTGAAGCTTTCTTT. Protein sequence: CSGPGQENTEAFF.

This chain links TRBV20-1 with TRBJ2-7; D is undetermined. Germline values: CDR1 DFQATT, CDR2 SNEGSKA (reference sequence). This CDR3 comprises 13 residues. V was pared by 5 bases and J by 5 bases, with 16 bases between. This chain's CDR3 is CSAGPGVGDEQYF. CDR3 nucleotide sequence: TGCAGTGCTGGACCCGGAGTTGGAGACGAGCAGTACTTC.

The J gene is TRBJ1-1, the V gene TRBV10-2, with unresolved D. Per germline, CDR1 WSHSY and CDR2 SAAADI. This CDR3 comprises 14 residues. The V end lost 0 bases, the J end lost 1 base, and 6 bases lay between the germline ends. The CDR3 reads CASSESYPNTEAFF. The CDR3 region has the DNA TGCGCCAGCAGTGAGTCATATCCGAACACTGAAGCTTTCTTT.

As regards this clonotype: This may arise from a read error, as a much more abundant clone is one base away. The V gene is TRBV7-8, the J gene TRBJ2-7, with D perhaps TRBD1 (5 bases). The germline gives CDR1 SGHVS, CDR2 FQNEAQ. There are 13 residues in the CDR3. The CDR3 spells CASSLDRLYGQYF. The CDR3, as DNA: TGTGCCAGCAGCTTAGACAGGCTCTACGGGCAGTACTTC.